The entry below describes one T cell receptor beta chain. This clonotype was detected only a few times. It has no known antigen specificity. Base qualities are missing; no much larger clone stands one base away. Libraries came from PCR. The sequencer was an Illumina HiSeq 2500. Molecular barcoding was employed in the preparation of TCR libraries, with unique molecular identifiers being used to normalize TCRbeta repertoire quantification. Using fastp at Q25 and MiXCR, TCRdb reprocessed the public reads and kept productive beta chains. All rows with the same CDR3 protein become a single entry with the most common DNA and genes. The sample contains 250,000 to 350,000 distinct CDR3 sequences, about a tenth of them found a single time. The ten top clones hold around a tenth of the sample. From a lookup of the germline V gene (reference sequence), CDR1 and CDR2 are SEHNR and FQNEAQ. V lost 3 bases and J lost 11 bases; the stretch between them is 16 bases long. The CDR3 starts with the cysteine, ends with the phenylalanine, and has 13 residues. Just the 39-base CDR3 DNA is kept, in frame starting at base 1.

The data are from a study of T-cell reconstitution after alpha-beta-depleted transplantation in children (dated by TCRdb to between 2015 and 2016). General notes on the study: Using TCR repertoire profiling, the study followed T-cell immune reconstitution in a quantitative way in children after TCRalphabeta/CD19-depleted allogeneic hematopoietic cell transplantation.

This specimen consisted of PBMCs from the stem cell graft donor, obtained from the stem cell graft. This chain is built from TRBV7-9 and TRBJ1-1; the D gene cannot be named for sure. The TCR was taken from a human donor who donated a stem cell graft to a child with SCID. The bases read TGTGCCAGCAGCTTGTCTGCGTCTTTGGGCGCTTTCTTT. This is translated as CASSLSASLGAFF.